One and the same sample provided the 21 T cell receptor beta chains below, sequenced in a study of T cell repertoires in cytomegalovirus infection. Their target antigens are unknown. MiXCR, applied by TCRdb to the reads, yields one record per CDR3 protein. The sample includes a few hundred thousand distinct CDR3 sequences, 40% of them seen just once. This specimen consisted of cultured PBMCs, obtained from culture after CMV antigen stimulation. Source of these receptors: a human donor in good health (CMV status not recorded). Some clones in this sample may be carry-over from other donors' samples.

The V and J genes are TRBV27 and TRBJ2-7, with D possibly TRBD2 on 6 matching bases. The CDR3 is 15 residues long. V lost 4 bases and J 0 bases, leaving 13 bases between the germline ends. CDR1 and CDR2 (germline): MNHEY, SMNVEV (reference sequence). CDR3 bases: TGTGCCAGCAGTTCCGGGACTCGAAGCTCCTACGAGCAGTACTTC. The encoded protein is CASSSGTRSSYEQYF.

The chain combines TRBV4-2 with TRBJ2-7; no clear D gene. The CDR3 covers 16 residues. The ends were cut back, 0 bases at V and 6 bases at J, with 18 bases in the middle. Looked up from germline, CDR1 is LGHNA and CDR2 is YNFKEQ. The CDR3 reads CASSQEVAGRSGEQYF. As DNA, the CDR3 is TGTGCCAGCAGCCAAGAGGTCGCCGGGCGCTCTGGCGAGCAGTACTTC.

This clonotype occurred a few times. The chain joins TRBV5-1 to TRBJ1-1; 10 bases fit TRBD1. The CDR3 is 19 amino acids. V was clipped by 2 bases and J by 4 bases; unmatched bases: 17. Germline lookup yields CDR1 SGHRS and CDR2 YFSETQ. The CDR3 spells CASSFNLAGTGAVGTEAFF. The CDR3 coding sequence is TGCGCCAGCAGCTTCAATTTAGCGGGGACAGGGGCCGTGGGCACTGAAGCTTTCTTT.

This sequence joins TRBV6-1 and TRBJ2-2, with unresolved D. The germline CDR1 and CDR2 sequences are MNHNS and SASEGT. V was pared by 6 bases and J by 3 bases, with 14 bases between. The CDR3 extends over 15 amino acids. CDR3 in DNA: TGTGCCAGCAGCCTCGTAAGGGCATACACCGGGGAGCTGTTTTTT. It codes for CASSLVRAYTGELFF.

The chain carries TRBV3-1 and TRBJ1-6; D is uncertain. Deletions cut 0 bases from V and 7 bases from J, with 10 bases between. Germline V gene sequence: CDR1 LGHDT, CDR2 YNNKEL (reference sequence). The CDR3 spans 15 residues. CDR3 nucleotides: TGTGCCAGCAGCCAAGAGGCCGGTCTGAATTCACCCCTCCACTTT. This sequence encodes CASSQEAGLNSPLHF.

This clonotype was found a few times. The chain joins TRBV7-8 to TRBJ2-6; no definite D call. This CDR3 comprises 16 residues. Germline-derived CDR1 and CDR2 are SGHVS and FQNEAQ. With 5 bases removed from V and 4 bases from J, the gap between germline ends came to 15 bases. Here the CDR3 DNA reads TGTGCCAGCAGCCCCCGTTGGGGTGGCGGGGCCAACGTCCTGACTTTC. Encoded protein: CASSPRWGGGANVLTF.

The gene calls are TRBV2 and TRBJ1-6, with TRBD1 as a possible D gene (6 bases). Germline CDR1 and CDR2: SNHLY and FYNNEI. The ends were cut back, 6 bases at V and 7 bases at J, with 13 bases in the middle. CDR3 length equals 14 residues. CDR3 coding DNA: TGTGCCAGCAGCCCAGGGGTAAGAAATTCACCCCTCCACTTT. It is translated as CASSPGVRNSPLHF. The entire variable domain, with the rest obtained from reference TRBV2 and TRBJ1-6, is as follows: EPEVTQTPSHQVTQMGQEVILRCVPISNHLYFYWYRQILGQKVEFLVSFYNNEISEKSEIFDDQFSVERPDGSNFTLKIRSTKLEDSAMYFCASSPGVRNSPLHFGNGTRLTVT.

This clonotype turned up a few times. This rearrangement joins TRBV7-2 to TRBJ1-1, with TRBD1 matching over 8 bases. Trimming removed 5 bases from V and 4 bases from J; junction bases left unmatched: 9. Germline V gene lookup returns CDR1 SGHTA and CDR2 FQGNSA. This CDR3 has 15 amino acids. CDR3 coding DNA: TGTGCCAGCAGCCCCACCCAGGACAGGGCCACTGAAGCTTTCTTT. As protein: CASSPTQDRATEAFF. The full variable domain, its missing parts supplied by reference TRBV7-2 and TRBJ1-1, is GAGVSQSPSNKVTEKGKDVELRCDPISGHTALYWYRQSLGQGLEFLIYFQGNSAPDKSGLPSDRFSAERTGGSVSTLTIQRTQQEDSAVYLCASSPTQDRATEAFFGQGTRLTVV.

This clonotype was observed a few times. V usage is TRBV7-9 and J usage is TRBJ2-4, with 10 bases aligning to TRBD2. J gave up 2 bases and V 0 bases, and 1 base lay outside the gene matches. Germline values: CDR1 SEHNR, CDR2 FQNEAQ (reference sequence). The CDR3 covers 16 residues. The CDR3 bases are TGTGCCAGCAGCTTAGCTAGCGGGAGGACCAAAAACATTCAGTACTTC. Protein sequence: CASSLASGRTKNIQYF.

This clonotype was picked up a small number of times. Here the CDR3 reads CASSEAVRASSWGYTF. The CDR3 DNA reads as TGTGCCAGCAGTGAAGCGGTCAGGGCGTCGTCCTGGGGCTACACCTTC. The chain is built from TRBV6-1 and TRBJ1-2, with TRBD1 as a possible D gene (5 bases). This CDR3 contains 16 residues. Trimming pared 0 bases from V and 8 bases from J, leaving 19 bases between. Germline values: CDR1 MNHNS, CDR2 SASEGT.

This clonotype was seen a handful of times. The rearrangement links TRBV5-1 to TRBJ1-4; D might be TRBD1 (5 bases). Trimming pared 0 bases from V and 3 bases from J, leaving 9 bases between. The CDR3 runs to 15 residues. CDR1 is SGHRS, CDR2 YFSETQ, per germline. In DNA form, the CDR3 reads TGCGCCAGCAGCTTGGGACAGCTACCTAATGAAAAACTGTTTTTT. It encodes CASSLGQLPNEKLFF.

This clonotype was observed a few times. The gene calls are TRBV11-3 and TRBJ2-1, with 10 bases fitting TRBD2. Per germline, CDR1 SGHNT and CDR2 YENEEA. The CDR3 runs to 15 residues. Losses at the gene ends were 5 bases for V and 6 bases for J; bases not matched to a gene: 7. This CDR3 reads CASSGSGGAFNEQFF. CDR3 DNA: TGTGCCAGCAGCGGAAGCGGGGGGGCTTTCAATGAGCAGTTCTTC.

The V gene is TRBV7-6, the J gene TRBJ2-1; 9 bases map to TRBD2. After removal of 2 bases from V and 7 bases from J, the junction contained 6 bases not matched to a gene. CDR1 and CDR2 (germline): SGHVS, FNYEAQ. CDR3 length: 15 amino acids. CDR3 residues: CASSLRVLAGNEQFF. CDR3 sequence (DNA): TGTGCCAGCAGCTTAAGGGTACTAGCGGGTAATGAGCAGTTCTTC.

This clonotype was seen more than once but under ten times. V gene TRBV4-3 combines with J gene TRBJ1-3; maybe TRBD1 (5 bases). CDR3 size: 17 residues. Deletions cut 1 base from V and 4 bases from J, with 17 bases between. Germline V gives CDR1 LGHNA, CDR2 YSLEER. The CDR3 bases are TGCGCCAGCAGCCAAGCTGTCCTAAAGGGGCGAGGAAACACCATATATTTT. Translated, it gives CASSQAVLKGRGNTIYF.

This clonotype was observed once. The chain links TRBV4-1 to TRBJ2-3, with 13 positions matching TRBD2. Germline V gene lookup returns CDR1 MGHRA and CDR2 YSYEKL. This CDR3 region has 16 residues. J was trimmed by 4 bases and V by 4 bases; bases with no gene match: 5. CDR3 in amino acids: CASSPWTSGSADTQYF. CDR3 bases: TGCGCCAGCAGCCCATGGACTAGCGGGAGCGCAGATACGCAGTATTTT.

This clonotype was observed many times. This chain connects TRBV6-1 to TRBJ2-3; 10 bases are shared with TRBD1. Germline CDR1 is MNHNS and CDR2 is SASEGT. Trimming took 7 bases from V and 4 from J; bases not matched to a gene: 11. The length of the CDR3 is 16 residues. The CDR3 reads CASKLRRDRGSDTQYF. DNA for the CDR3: TGTGCCAGCAAGCTCCGGCGGGACAGGGGTTCAGATACGCAGTATTTT.

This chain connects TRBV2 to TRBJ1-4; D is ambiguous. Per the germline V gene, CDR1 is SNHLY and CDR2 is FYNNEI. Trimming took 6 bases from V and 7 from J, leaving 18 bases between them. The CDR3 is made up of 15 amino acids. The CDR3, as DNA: TGTGCCAGCAGATCTTTCACCTCGGCGGGTGAAAAACTGTTTTTT. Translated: CASRSFTSAGEKLFF.

CDR3 protein: CASSYAGNSPGKNIQYF. The CDR3 nucleotides read TGTGCCAGCAGTTACGCCGGCAATTCCCCAGGCAAAAACATTCAGTACTTC. The chain employs TRBV6-2 or TRBV6-3 and TRBJ2-4; no reliable D call. The CDR3 extends over 17 amino acids. The V and J ends lost 2 bases and 3 bases respectively, with 17 bases between them. From germline, CDR1 is MNHEY and CDR2 SVGEGT.

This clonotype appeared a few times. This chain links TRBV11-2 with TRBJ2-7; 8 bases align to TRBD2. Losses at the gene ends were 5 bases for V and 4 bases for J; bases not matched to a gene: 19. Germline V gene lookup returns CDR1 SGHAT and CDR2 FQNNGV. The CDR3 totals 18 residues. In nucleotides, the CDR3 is TGTGCCAGCAGCCCCCTTCACGGGACTAGAGTTCGTCCGTACGAGCAGTACTTC. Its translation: CASSPLHGTRVRPYEQYF.

DNA of the CDR3: TGCGCCAGCAGCCAGGTAATGGGCACAGATACGCAGTATTTT. Its protein product is CASSQVMGTDTQYF. The rearrangement joins TRBV4-1 to TRBJ2-3; no firm D call. Germline CDR1 reads MGHRA; CDR2 reads YSYEKL. The CDR3 is made up of 14 amino acids. V was pared by 3 bases and J by 1 base, with 8 bases between.

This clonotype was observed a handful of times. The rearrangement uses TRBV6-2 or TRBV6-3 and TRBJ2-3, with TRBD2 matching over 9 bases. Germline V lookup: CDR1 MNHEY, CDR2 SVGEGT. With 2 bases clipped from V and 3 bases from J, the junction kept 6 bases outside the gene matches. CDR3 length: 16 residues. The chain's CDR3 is CASSYNPAGGTDTQYF. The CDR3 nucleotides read TGTGCCAGCAGTTACAATCCAGCGGGAGGAACAGATACGCAGTATTTT.